Listed here are 8 T cell receptor beta chains from one sample, sequenced in a study of spatial heterogeneity in lung cancer (dated by TCRdb to between 2018 and 2020). What the study reported, not specific to this receptor: The number of expanded intratumoral alpha and beta TCRs correlated with the tumor nonsynonymous mutation count.

The label giving this sample's time point can be read as: sample taken at primary tumor resection. These receptors' targets are unknown. The protocol used for the library was 5' RACE. Sequencing instrument: NextSeq 500. TCRdb passed the public sequencing reads through fastp at Q25 and MiXCR, retaining productive beta sequences. Merged by CDR3 protein, the rows form single entries marked with the most common genes and DNA. The sample yields more than 20,000 distinct CDR3 sequences; approximately 3% were counted once. The top ten clones comprise 7% to 8% of the sample. The sample here was lung tumor tissue, taken at surgery. These TCRs come from a male donor with early-stage non-small cell lung cancer.

Many counts were recorded for this clonotype. The J gene is TRBJ2-7, the V gene TRBV3-2; the table calls TRBD2, which could not be checked here. TRBV3-2 corresponds to a pseudogene. The CDR3 covers 15 residues. Here the CDR3 reads CASSQDKLAGVEQYF. CDR3 nucleotide sequence: TGTGCCAGCAGCCAAGATAAACTAGCGGGAGTCGAGCAGTACTTC.

This clonotype was observed many times. The V gene is TRBV5-1, the J gene TRBJ2-2; 10 positions agree with TRBD1. Germline assignment: CDR1 SGHRS and CDR2 YFSETQ. This CDR3 has 15 amino acids. With V trimmed by 5 bases and J by 6 bases, 7 bases remained unmatched. CDR3 protein: CASRSGTGVAGELFF. CDR3 DNA sequence: TGCGCCAGCAGATCCGGGACAGGGGTCGCCGGGGAGCTGTTTTTT.

This clonotype was seen at least ten times. The genes are TRBV12-3 or TRBV12-4 and TRBJ1-1; D is possibly TRBD1 (5 bases). The germline V and J ends were trimmed by 4 bases and 10 bases, with 13 bases remaining between them. There are 12 residues in the CDR3. CDR3 nucleotides: TGTGCCAGCAGTTCTCAGGGTGTTGTAGCTTTCTTT. It translates to CASSSQGVVAFF.

This clonotype was found many times. The chain has TRBV10-3 and TRBJ2-3, with TRBD1 identical over 7 bases. V was clipped by 10 bases and J by 4 bases; unmatched bases: 8. CDR3 size: 13 residues. The V gene's germline CDR1 is ENHRY and CDR2 SYGVKD. The CDR3 here is CATGTVDPDTQYF. CDR3 DNA: TGTGCCACCGGGACAGTCGATCCAGATACGCAGTATTTT.

Many counts were recorded for this clonotype. The chain combines TRBV20-1 with TRBJ2-1, with 9 bases aligning to TRBD2. This CDR3 region has 14 residues. V lost 6 bases and J lost 4; bases outside the gene matches: 7. The germline V gene has CDR1 DFQATT and CDR2 SNEGSKA (reference sequence). CDR3: CSAFSGSGYNEQFF. In nucleotides, the CDR3 is TGCAGTGCATTTAGCGGGAGCGGTTACAATGAGCAGTTCTTC.

This clonotype was picked up many times. V and J are TRBV6-2 or TRBV6-3 and TRBJ2-7; perhaps TRBD2 as D (6 bases). CDR1 and CDR2 (germline): MNHEY, SVGEGT. This CDR3 comprises 15 residues. V lost 3 bases and J lost 2, with 14 bases in between. The CDR3 bases are TGTGCCAGCAGTTATGGCACCCGGACTACCTACGAGCAGTACTTC. Residues: CASSYGTRTTYEQYF.

This clonotype ranks as medium-sized. Relative to the germline gene, one junction end is altered; a read error may explain this. The rearrangement links TRBV20-1 to TRBJ2-3, with D perhaps matching TRBD2 (6 bases). Germline CDR1 DFQATT, CDR2 SNEGSKA (reference sequence). This CDR3 has 14 residues. The CDR3 sequence: CSARDSSLGTGNNF. The CDR3 coding sequence is TGCAGTGCTAGAGATTCGAGCTTGGGGACTGGAAACAATTTT.

This clonotype was observed many times. The V and J genes are TRBV7-8 and TRBJ2-1, with 14 bases aligning to TRBD2. The CDR3 consists of 20 residues. Germline lookup yields CDR1 SGHVS and CDR2 FQNEAQ. Trimming took 5 bases from V and 2 from J; bases not matched to a gene: 14. This chain's CDR3 is CASSQERGLAGAITYNEQFF. The CDR3 nucleotides are TGTGCCAGCAGCCAAGAGAGGGGACTAGCGGGAGCGATAACCTACAATGAGCAGTTCTTC.